The T cell receptor beta chain described here comes from a study of T-cell reconstitution after alpha-beta-depleted transplantation in children. Germline CDR1 reads SGHRS; CDR2 reads YFSETQ. The V end lost 4 bases, the J end lost 8 bases, and 10 bases lay between the germline ends. The CDR3 has 12 amino acids. The library targeted TCRbeta and was prepared with unique molecular identifiers. MiXCR was run by TCRdb on the PCR reads, yielding one entry per CDR3 protein. The data contain roughly 500,000 distinct CDR3 sequences, roughly a tenth of them seen just once; the ten biggest clones take up roughly 2.1%.

The gene calls are TRBV5-1 and TRBJ2-1, with D perhaps matching TRBD1 (6 bases). The clonotype comes from a child aged 2 to 10 with inherited bone marrow failure, due to receive a stem cell transplant. This specimen was PBMCs, taken before TCRalphabeta/CD19-depleted stem cell transplant. CDR3 loop: CASSVYRDEQFF. CDR3 nucleotides: TGCGCCAGCAGCGTGTACAGGGATGAGCAGTTCTTC.